Sequencing of this T cell receptor beta chain was carried out in a study of T cell clones after liver transplantation. Study summary: A pre-transplant mixed lymphocyte reaction with TCRbeta sequencing defined graft-donor-reactive clones followed in post-transplant blood.

This CDR3 region has 15 residues. Looked up from germline, CDR1 is LNHNV and CDR2 is YYDKDF (reference sequence). The V gene end was trimmed by 2 bases and the J gene end by 4 bases; junction bases not matched to a gene: 7. Some clones are missing from TCRdb's copy, which holds only in-frame ones; the method was immunoSEQ multiplex PCR. The sample shows 95,000 to 110,000 clones, about 86% of them seen only once. Source: CD4+ T cells from blood, taken approximately 50 months after liver transplant. This sequence originates from a human patient who received a liver transplant. Part of the T cell pool may stem from the graft donor. The rearrangement links TRBV15 to TRBJ2-5; TRBD2 matches 7 bases. The CDR3 bases are TGTGCCACCAGCAGACAACTAGGGGAGGGAGAGACCCAGTACTTC. It yields the protein CATSRQLGEGETQYF.